Listed below are T cell receptor beta chains from one sample, sequenced in a study of blood T cells in healthy people across ages. TCRdb passed the 5' RACE reads through MiXCR, listing each CDR3 protein once. The table lists approximately 730,000 distinct CDR3 sequences, 53% of them singletons. The sequenced sample was blood. Receptors were obtained from an older man in good health. CDR3s leave out the opening cysteine and the closing phenylalanine or tryptophan. A D gene is named only where the DNA matches it firmly. Clone size appears in some rows only: once, few, many, or a class for an expanded clone.

TRBV29-1 NA TRBD1 SVEVLRTGGMSF
TRBV3-1 NA TRBD2 ASSQLAGGSFTDTQY
TRBV11-1 NA NA ASSPLGSGLQETQY
TRBV18 NA TRBD2 ASSPTLLAGVSNEQY
TRBV7-9 NA NA ASSLVGGPYYGYT
TRBV5-1 NA TRBD2 ASSDFDLTSGSLYEQF
TRBV6-5 NA NA ASSYGQPWSSYNSPLH
TRBV6-4 NA NA ASSKEGVNNNEQF
TRBV28 NA NA ASSFESISYEQY
TRBV28 few NA ASKEGRGEQY
TRBV29-1 NA NA SVSTGPRGYT
TRBV3-1 NA NA ASSQDNSGPTGELF
TRBV12-3/TRBV12-4 few NA ASSWAGAGTNNEQF
TRBV7-9 NA NA ASSFVGGSTEAF
TRBV4-1 few TRBD1 ASSQVIGTAQPQH
TRBV15 NA NA ATSRPGGTRPLEQY
TRBV3-1 once NA ASSQGGLSYT
TRBV29-1 few NA SVTQAGASGYT
TRBV5-1 NA NA ASSSTTGSEHRYAY
TRBV27 few NA ASTLDLPSSYNEQF
TRBV12-3/TRBV12-4 few NA ASSLNAEQF
TRBV12-3/TRBV12-4 NA TRBD1 ASSYGTGGTNTEAF
TRBV6-4 NA NA ASSTKPNYGYT
TRBV5-1 NA TRBD1 ASSLEQGMSNEQF
TRBV27 NA TRBD2 ASSVHRGLGGYNEQF
TRBV7-2 few NA AGSEGLFTGELF
TRBV7-4 NA TRBD1 ASSSQGQGVNKFPYEQY
TRBV4-1 NA NA ASSQGLSGAGDTQN
TRBV6-4 NA TRBD2 ASIKEREGGHRYAY
TRBV5-1 few NA ASSLYVDRLSGANVLT
TRBV5-1 NA NA ASSLMTADLYGYT
TRBV7-9 NA TRBD1 ASSPPRDRSIGIQY
TRBV7-2 few NA ASSLQLHTQY
TRBV28 NA TRBD1 ASSFWTGGGGRTEAF
TRBV20-1 few TRBD1 SARGGTGGDGYT
TRBV5-1 few TRBD1 ATSPGTGISEQY
TRBV2 NA TRBD2 ASSFSGSSGTQY
TRBV24-1 NA TRBD1 ATSDDRAQPQH
TRBV30 NA NA AGSISYEQY
TRBV5-1 NA NA ASSPRRVGNNEQF
TRBV4-1 NA NA ASSQPLAGSQETQY
TRBV19 NA NA ASSSSRAGEDRYAY
TRBV7-2 NA NA ASSPRQNTGELF
TRBV21-1 NA NA ASRVIEKLF
TRBV29-1 NA NA SVFERVHRYAY
TRBV29-1 NA TRBD1 SVRDRGPTDTQY
TRBV7-3 NA NA ASSFDSSTDTQY
TRBV6-5 NA NA ASSYLPPGQNTGELF
TRBV18 NA NA ASSLKGGVYEQY
TRBV29-1 few TRBD2 SVVSSGRSYNEQF
TRBV27 NA TRBD2 ASSWASGGGHRYAY
TRBV7-3 NA TRBD2 ASSLSGGGGTQY
TRBV18 once TRBD2 TSSLGLAGDTDTQY
TRBV20-1 few TRBD1 SASRTGNIPYEQY
TRBV7-9 NA NA ASSNQDRLYNEQF
TRBV28 NA TRBD1 ASIVQGVGGELF
TRBV15 NA NA ATSRDGGGSSYEQY
TRBV20-1 NA NA SARDGQRPGIETQY
TRBV20-1 NA NA SARGITGTDTQY
TRBV29-1 NA NA SVERLRDEQF